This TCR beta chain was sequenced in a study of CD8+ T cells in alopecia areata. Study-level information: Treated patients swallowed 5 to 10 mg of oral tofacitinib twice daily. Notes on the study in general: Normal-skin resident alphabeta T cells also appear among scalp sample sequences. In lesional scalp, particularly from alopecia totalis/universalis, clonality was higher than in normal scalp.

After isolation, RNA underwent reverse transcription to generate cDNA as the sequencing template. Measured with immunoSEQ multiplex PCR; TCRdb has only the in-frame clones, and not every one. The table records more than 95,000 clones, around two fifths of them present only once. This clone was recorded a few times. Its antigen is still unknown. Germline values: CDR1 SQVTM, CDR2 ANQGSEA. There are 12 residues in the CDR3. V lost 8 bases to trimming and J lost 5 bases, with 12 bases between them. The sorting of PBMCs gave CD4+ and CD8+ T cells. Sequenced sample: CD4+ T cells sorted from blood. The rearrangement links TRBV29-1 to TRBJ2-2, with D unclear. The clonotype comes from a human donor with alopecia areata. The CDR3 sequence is CSFTRGTGELFF. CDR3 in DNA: TGCAGCTTTACCAGAGGAACCGGGGAGCTGTTTTTT.